The 21 T cell receptor beta chains given below trace back to one sample, sequenced in a study of CD8+ T cells in alopecia areata. The treatment: oral pan-JAK inhibitor, 5-10 mg twice daily. Specimens obtained from alopecia areata patients comprised lesional scalp punch biopsies and peripheral blood. cDNA prepared by RNA extraction and subsequent reverse transcription served as the template for sequencing. Data came from immunoSEQ multiplex PCR; TCRdb stores just in-frame clones and leaves some out. This sample carries about 5,900 clones, roughly 61% of them seen once, and the ten largest clones take around 9.4%. This sample comprised skin, obtained between weeks 30 and 35, from a patient treated with tofacitinib. Receptors were obtained from a human donor with alopecia areata.

The chain couples TRBV25-1 to TRBJ2-5, with a tentative D call TRBD2 (6 bases). Germline V lookup: CDR1 MGHDK, CDR2 SYGVNS. V was trimmed by 0 bases and J by 4 bases, leaving 15 bases between them. There are 16 residues in the CDR3. CDR3 residues: CASSEYLGTWGETQYF. CDR3 bases: TGTGCCAGCAGTGAATATTTGGGGACTTGGGGAGAGACCCAGTACTTC.

The chain uses TRBV5-4 and TRBJ2-7; D gene uncertain. Germline V gene sequence: CDR1 SGHNT, CDR2 YYREEE (reference sequence). The CDR3 covers 11 residues. The V gene lost 2 bases and the J gene lost 7 bases, with 7 bases spanning the gap. The CDR3 loop reads CASSFELEQYF. CDR3 in DNA: TGTGCCAGCAGCTTCGAGTTGGAGCAGTACTTC.

V usage is TRBV19 and J usage is TRBJ2-2; D is undetermined. The germline V and J ends were trimmed by 3 bases and 7 bases, with 9 bases remaining between them. This CDR3 spans 13 amino acids. The germline V gene encodes CDR1 LNHDA and CDR2 SQIVND (reference sequence). The CDR3 here is CASSMGYSGELFF. DNA for the CDR3: TGTGCCAGTAGTATGGGCTACAGCGGGGAGCTGTTTTTT.

Of note for this clone: One end of the junction is discordant with germline, which a read error may explain. The identical CDR3 is also encoded by other nucleotide sequences in the sample. The V and J genes are TRBV4-1 and TRBJ2-5, with D perhaps TRBD1 or TRBD2 (6 bases each). The length of the CDR3 is 15 residues. Germline V gene sequence: CDR1 MGHRA, CDR2 YSYEKL. As DNA, the CDR3 is TGTGCCAGCAGCCAAGATGGAGGGGGTGACTCCCGGCTGTACTTC. Its protein product is CASSQDGGGDSRLYF.

This clone appeared a few times. J is TRBJ2-5 and V is TRBV7-9; no clear D gene. CDR1 and CDR2 (germline): SEHNR, FQNEAQ (reference sequence). This CDR3 has 16 amino acids. V dropped 5 bases and J dropped 4 bases, with 20 bases sitting between them. CDR3: CASSPQGVSLGETQYF. The CDR3 nucleotides read TGTGCCAGCAGCCCCCAAGGCGTTTCATTAGGAGAGACCCAGTACTTC.

V gene TRBV18 combines with J gene TRBJ1-2; D is undetermined. Germline CDR1 and CDR2: KGHSH and LQKENI. The CDR3 runs 14 residues. The germline V and J ends were trimmed by 2 bases and 8 bases, with 15 bases remaining between them. This chain's CDR3 is CASSPGQTPWGYTF. CDR3 sequence (DNA): TGTGCCAGCTCACCAGGGCAGACCCCCTGGGGCTACACCTTC.

The rearrangement links TRBV7-6 to TRBJ1-5; 11 nucleotides agree with TRBD1. This CDR3 has 17 amino acids. Germline CDR1 reads SGHVS; CDR2 reads FNYEAQ. V gave up 5 bases and J gave up 4 bases; unmatched junction bases: 10. CDR3 DNA: TGTGCCAGCAGCACCGGGACAGGGGGTCGGAGAAATCAGCCCCAGCATTTT. Translation gives CASSTGTGGRRNQPQHF.

There are a few counts of this clone. The chain combines TRBV7-8 with TRBJ1-1, with D unresolved. Trimming cost V 2 bases and J 0 bases, with 19 bases left between them. The germline V gene encodes CDR1 SGHVS and CDR2 FQNEAQ. CDR3 length: 18 amino acids. The CDR3: CASSLFGRTSPLNTEAFF. The CDR3 DNA reads TGTGCCAGCAGCTTATTCGGACGGACTTCTCCGCTGAACACTGAAGCTTTCTTT.

V and J are TRBV7-6 and TRBJ2-5, with D maybe TRBD2 (6 bases). The CDR3 has 15 amino acids. Trimming left V 5 bases short and J 11 bases short, with 24 bases between. Germline values: CDR1 SGHVS, CDR2 FNYEAQ. The CDR3 region is CASSTGFSGPGEQYF. As DNA, the CDR3 is TGTGCCAGCAGCACTGGTTTTTCCGGTCCGGGGGAGCAGTACTTC.

This clone occurred a few times. This chain links TRBV2 with TRBJ2-7; possibly TRBD2 for D (5 bases). V dropped 2 bases and J dropped 3 bases, with 8 bases sitting between them. Germline CDR1 and CDR2: SNHLY and FYNNEI. This CDR3 has 13 amino acids. Here the CDR3 reads CASSERGSYEQYF. The CDR3 nucleotides are TGTGCCAGCAGTGAACGGGGAAGCTACGAGCAGTACTTC.

The chain joins TRBV6-1 to TRBJ2-7; no firm D call. The CDR3 totals 13 residues. Looked up from germline, CDR1 is MNHNS and CDR2 is SASEGT. Trimming removed 6 bases at V and 5 bases at J, with 14 bases between. The CDR3 DNA reads as TGTGCCAGCAGGGCCCCCTTAGGCGACGAGCAGTACTTC. Protein product: CASRAPLGDEQYF.

This sequence joins TRBV6-1 and TRBJ2-1; the D gene is possibly TRBD1 (6 bases). Trimming cost V 6 bases and J 9 bases, with 15 bases left between them. The CDR3 runs 13 residues. The germline CDR1 and CDR2 sequences are MNHNS and SASEGT. The CDR3 nucleotides read TGTGCCAGCAGCGAAACAGGGAGACCTGAGCAGTTCTTC. Amino acid sequence: CASSETGRPEQFF.

The J gene is TRBJ2-1, the V gene TRBV7-9; D is possibly TRBD1 (7 bases). Looked up from germline, CDR1 is SEHNR and CDR2 is FQNEAQ (reference sequence). This CDR3 is built from 15 residues. V lost 3 bases to trimming and J lost 5 bases, with 14 bases between them. CDR3: CASSFWRGQDNEQFF. Written as DNA, the CDR3 is TGTGCCAGCAGCTTTTGGAGGGGGCAGGACAATGAGCAGTTCTTC.

The rearrangement joins TRBV19 to TRBJ1-6, with D tentatively TRBD1 (6 bases). Deletions cut 7 bases from V and 10 bases from J, with 14 bases between. The CDR3 consists of 13 residues. Looked up from germline, CDR1 is LNHDA and CDR2 is SQIVND (reference sequence). CDR3 region: CASTEGGGSPLHF. The DNA of the CDR3 is TGTGCCAGTACGGAGGGGGGCGGCTCACCCCTCCACTTT. Looking up the rest from reference TRBV19 and TRBJ1-6 gives the full variable domain: DGGITQSPKYLFRKEGQNVTLSCEQNLNHDAMYWYRQDPGQGLRLIYYSQIVNDFQKGDIAEGYSVSREKKESFPLTVTSAQKNPTAFYLCASTEGGGSPLHFGNGTRLTVT.

The V and J genes are TRBV6-6 and TRBJ1-5; D perhaps matches TRBD1 (6 bases). Germline V gene lookup returns CDR1 MNHNY and CDR2 SVGAGI (reference sequence). The CDR3 is made up of 15 amino acids. Trimming shortened V by 0 bases and J by 1 base, and 7 bases separated the two germline ends. The DNA for the CDR3 is TGTGCCAGCAGTTACTCGGGACAAAGCAATCAGCCCCAGCATTTT. It codes for CASSYSGQSNQPQHF.

This clone was observed once. J is TRBJ1-1 and V is TRBV5-1; D gene unclear. The CDR3 covers 13 residues. Between the trimmed V and J ends, which lost 3 bases and 5 bases, there was a span of 11 bases. Germline V CDR1 and CDR2: SGHRS, YFSETQ. CDR3 sequence (DNA): TGCGCCAGCAGCTGGGCCACGGGAACTGAAGCTTTCTTT. Translated, it gives CASSWATGTEAFF.

This clone has only a few counts. The chain has TRBV4-2 and TRBJ1-4; D is possibly TRBD1 (5 bases). The CDR3 spans 15 residues. V gave up 0 bases and J gave up 4 bases, with 9 bases separating them. In germline, CDR1 is LGHNA, CDR2 YNFKEQ. CDR3 sequence reads: CASSQDGGYNEKLFF. The CDR3 DNA reads TGTGCCAGCAGCCAAGATGGGGGATATAATGAAAAACTGTTTTTT.

The chain couples TRBV5-6 to TRBJ1-2; D ambiguous. Germline-derived CDR1 and CDR2 are SGHDT and YYEEEE. With 3 bases removed from V and 8 bases from J, the gap between germline ends came to 17 bases. This CDR3 is built from 14 residues. The CDR3 nucleotides read TGTGCCAGCAGCTGGCAAATCCCCCAACAGGGCTACACCTTC. The encoded protein is CASSWQIPQQGYTF.

This clone turned up a few times. J is TRBJ2-3 and V is TRBV7-3; perhaps TRBD1 as D (5 bases). This CDR3 has 16 residues. The germline V gene has CDR1 SGHTA and CDR2 FQGTGA. Deletions cut 1 base from V and 3 bases from J, with 14 bases between. The DNA for the CDR3 is TGTGCCAGCAGCTTAATTGGCAGGGTGGTAACAGATACGCAGTATTTT. This translates into CASSLIGRVVTDTQYF.

This clone was seen a handful of times. V gene TRBV29-1 combines with J gene TRBJ2-3, with D perhaps TRBD2 (5 bases). CDR3 size: 15 residues. Trimming took 2 bases from V and 5 from J, leaving 17 bases between them. The germline V gene has CDR1 SQVTM and CDR2 ANQGSEA. The CDR3 here is CSVEPADWGEDTQYF. The DNA for the CDR3 is TGCAGCGTTGAACCAGCGGACTGGGGAGAAGATACGCAGTATTTT.

The chain carries TRBV5-1 and TRBJ2-1; weak D call: TRBD1 (6 bases). Trimming left V 2 bases short and J 16 bases short, with 16 bases between. Germline loops: CDR1 SGHRS, CDR2 YFSETQ. The CDR3 has 12 residues. CDR3 coding DNA: TGCGCCAGCAGCTTCGACCGGGGCAGGGGCTTCTTC. This gives the protein CASSFDRGRGFF.